The 26 T cell receptor beta chains below all came from one sample that was sequenced in a study of T cells in lung cancer brain metastases. Some clones are missing from TCRdb's copy, which holds only in-frame ones; the method was immunoSEQ multiplex PCR. The sample lists fewer than 5,500 clones; about 88% were seen once. The sequenced material came from tumor tissue from the primary lung tumor. The receptors were sampled from a woman aged 45-60 years with non-small cell lung cancer.

The DNA for the CDR3 is TGTGCCAGCAGCTTAGGGTTTGAGGAGTCCCCTAGCAATCAGCCCCAGCATTTT. It is translated as CASSLGFEESPSNQPQHF. The chain links TRBV7-2 to TRBJ1-5; D ambiguous. Germline CDR1 SGHTA, CDR2 FQGNSA. CDR3 length equals 18 residues. Trimming took off 1 base at V and 0 bases at J, with 16 bases between the two ends.

The chain's CDR3 is CASSLGSGTDYTGELFF. As DNA, the CDR3 is TGTGCCAGCAGCTTAGGTTCCGGGACAGATTACACCGGGGAGCTGTTTTTT. J is TRBJ2-2 and V is TRBV7-6; 7 bases agree with TRBD1. V shed 1 base and J 3 bases; nucleotides not matched to a gene: 8. This CDR3 contains 17 residues. Germline V lookup: CDR1 SGHVS, CDR2 FNYEAQ.

V is TRBV5-1 and J is TRBJ2-1; 10 nucleotides agree with TRBD2. The CDR3 contains 16 residues. Germline CDR1 is SGHRS and CDR2 is YFSETQ. V trimming: 2 bases; J trimming: 4 bases; junction bases outside the gene matches: 6. CDR3 bases: TGCGCCAGCAGCTTTTCCGGACTAGCGGCTTACAATGAGCAGTTCTTC. It specifies CASSFSGLAAYNEQFF.

This chain uses TRBV7-2 with TRBJ1-4, with D tentatively TRBD1 (5 bases). The germline V gene encodes CDR1 SGHTA and CDR2 FQGNSA. The V gene lost 6 bases and the J gene lost 3 bases, with 14 bases spanning the gap. The CDR3 has 15 amino acids. Here the CDR3 reads CASSPNGGSNEKLFF. CDR3 sequence (DNA): TGTGCCAGCAGTCCAAACGGGGGTTCTAATGAAAAACTGTTTTTT.

The V gene is TRBV7-9, the J gene TRBJ2-4; D gene unclear. CDR1 is SEHNR, CDR2 FQNEAQ, per germline (reference sequence). This CDR3 is built from 13 residues. Trimming removed 0 bases from V and 11 bases from J, with 11 bases in between. The CDR3, as DNA: TGTGCCAGCAGCTTAGCCCCACAAGCTGTTCAGTACTTC. Protein: CASSLAPQAVQYF.

This chain joins TRBV7-8 and TRBJ2-7; TRBD2 aligns across 8 bases. The CDR3 loop spans 17 amino acids. V shed 4 bases and J 6 bases; nucleotides not matched to a gene: 17. Per germline, CDR1 SGHVS and CDR2 FQNEAQ. In nucleotides, the CDR3 is TGTGCCAGCAGCTCACGCGCAACTAGCGGAAAGGCCGGCGAGCAGTACTTC. Its translation is CASSSRATSGKAGEQYF.

The V and J genes are TRBV5-1 and TRBJ2-5; TRBD1 matches at 11 bases. The CDR3 loop spans 17 amino acids. V lost 0 bases to trimming and J lost 4 bases; unmatched junction nucleotides: 8. Germline CDR1 and CDR2: SGHRS and YFSETQ. The CDR3 coding sequence is TGCGCCAGCAGCTTGGCCGGGACAGGGGGTTCAGGAGAGACCCAGTACTTC. Amino acid sequence: CASSLAGTGGSGETQYF.

In this sample, this clone turned up once. The V and J genes are TRBV4-3 and TRBJ2-7; 7 bases fit TRBD1. This CDR3 has 14 amino acids. V lost 2 bases to trimming and J lost 2 bases; unmatched junction nucleotides: 3. Germline V CDR1 and CDR2: LGHNA, YSLEER. Here the CDR3 reads CASSQHRGPYEQYF. The CDR3 coding sequence is TGCGCCAGCAGCCAACACAGGGGACCCTACGAGCAGTACTTC.

The CDR3 nucleotides are TGCAGCGTTTCGGAGAGCAATCAGCCCCAGCATTTT. This encodes CSVSESNQPQHF. The chain recombines TRBV29-1 with TRBJ1-5; D gene unclear. V was clipped by 5 bases and J by 1 base, with 6 bases between them. The CDR3 contains 12 residues. Germline V gene lookup returns CDR1 SQVTM and CDR2 ANQGSEA.

The V call is TRBV18, the J call TRBJ2-1, with 11 bases that match TRBD2. The length of the CDR3 is 15 residues. The J segment lost 4 bases and the V segment lost 4 bases, leaving 3 bases of the junction unmatched. Germline V gene lookup returns CDR1 KGHSH and CDR2 LQKENI. The chain's CDR3 is CASSLAGGPYNEQFF. The CDR3 coding sequence is TGTGCCAGCTCACTAGCGGGAGGGCCATACAATGAGCAGTTCTTC.

This clone was counted between two and nine times. This sample includes further DNA sequences coding for the same CDR3. The chain has TRBV19 and TRBJ1-1; D is uncertain. Per germline, CDR1 LNHDA and CDR2 SQIVND (reference sequence). This CDR3 has 12 amino acids. The germline V and J ends were trimmed by 3 bases and 6 bases, with 8 bases remaining between them. Here the CDR3 reads CASSMGRPEAFF. The CDR3 DNA is TGTGCCAGTAGTATGGGGAGGCCTGAAGCTTTCTTT.

This clone has only one observation. The V gene is TRBV2, the J gene TRBJ1-4; D is ambiguous. Trimming took 3 bases from V and 3 from J, leaving 11 bases between them. This CDR3 contains 15 residues. Germline V CDR1 and CDR2: SNHLY, FYNNEI. The CDR3 spells CASSDHREPNEKLFF. The CDR3 DNA reads TGTGCCAGCAGTGACCACCGGGAGCCTAATGAAAAACTGTTTTTT.

This clone has more than one count but fewer than ten. The V gene is TRBV5-4, the J gene TRBJ2-1, with 7 bases aligning to TRBD2. The trim removed 0 bases at V and 5 bases at J, leaving 8 bases unmatched. Looked up from germline, CDR1 is SGHNT and CDR2 is YYREEE (reference sequence). The CDR3 has 16 residues. The CDR3 protein is CASSLEGGRYDNEQFF. In DNA, the CDR3 is TGTGCCAGCAGCTTGGAAGGCGGGAGATACGACAATGAGCAGTTCTTC.

The rearrangement uses TRBV4-3 and TRBJ2-7; TRBD1 aligns across 8 bases. Germline lookup yields CDR1 LGHNA and CDR2 YSLEER. This CDR3 spans 14 amino acids. Germline trimming cut 4 bases from V and 3 bases from J; bases unmatched to any gene: 5. The CDR3: CASSRGTGGYEQYF. The CDR3 bases are TGCGCCAGCAGCCGGGGGACAGGCGGCTACGAGCAGTACTTC.

The rearrangement links TRBV11-3 to TRBJ2-1; 10 nucleotides match TRBD2. J lost 7 bases, V lost 4 bases, and 10 bases had no gene match. Germline V gene lookup returns CDR1 SGHNT and CDR2 YENEEA. CDR3 length: 16 amino acids. This chain's CDR3 is CASSSSLAGVGNEQFF. Written as DNA, the CDR3 is TGTGCCAGCAGCTCCTCTCTAGCGGGAGTGGGGAATGAGCAGTTCTTC.

The V and J genes are TRBV7-8 and TRBJ1-1; D ambiguous. In germline, CDR1 is SGHVS, CDR2 FQNEAQ. Between the trimmed V and J ends, which lost 5 bases and 1 base, there was a span of 11 bases. There are 14 residues in the CDR3. CDR3 region: CASSEGGANTEAFF. The CDR3 DNA reads as TGTGCCAGCAGCGAGGGAGGAGCGAACACTGAAGCTTTCTTT.

The gene calls are TRBV6-6 and TRBJ2-7, with D perhaps TRBD1 (6 bases). This CDR3 is built from 13 residues. The germline gives CDR1 MNHNY, CDR2 SVGAGI (reference sequence). V lost 2 bases and J 9 bases, leaving 14 bases between the germline ends. The CDR3 protein is CASSYPGTPRQYF. The CDR3 nucleotides are TGTGCCAGCAGTTACCCGGGGACACCTCGGCAGTACTTC.

The rearrangement joins TRBV18 to TRBJ1-4; D remains ambiguous. V lost 0 bases and J 3 bases, leaving 5 bases between the germline ends. The germline gives CDR1 KGHSH, CDR2 LQKENI. CDR3 length equals 14 residues. CDR3 nucleotides: TGTGCCAGCTCACCACCGGCGGCTAATGAAAAACTGTTTTTT. Its translation is CASSPPAANEKLFF.

This clone was recorded a few times. The chain links TRBV5-1 to TRBJ2-7; D possibly corresponds to TRBD2 (6 bases). In germline, CDR1 is SGHRS, CDR2 YFSETQ. V was trimmed by 4 bases and J by 0 bases, leaving 14 bases between them. This CDR3 has 15 amino acids. This CDR3 is CASSPVGGFSYEQYF. The DNA of the CDR3 is TGCGCCAGCAGCCCCGTGGGGGGTTTCTCCTACGAGCAGTACTTC.

A single count supports this clone. This rearrangement joins TRBV5-1 to TRBJ2-2; D possibly matches TRBD1 or TRBD2 (5 bases each). This CDR3 is built from 14 residues. The ends were cut back, 0 bases at V and 6 bases at J, with 9 bases in the middle. Germline V gives CDR1 SGHRS, CDR2 YFSETQ. The CDR3 DNA follows: TGCGCCAGCAGCTTGGTAGGGACCGCCGGGGAGCTGTTTTTT. Amino acids: CASSLVGTAGELFF.

This CDR3 reads CASSQEAGGYNEQFF. The CDR3 region has the DNA TGTGCCAGCAGCCAAGAAGCGGGAGGCTACAATGAGCAGTTCTTC. The chain employs TRBV14 and TRBJ2-1; 9 bases line up with TRBD2. After removal of 0 bases from V and 3 bases from J, the junction contained 0 bases not matched to a gene. The CDR3 runs to 15 residues. CDR1 is SGHDN, CDR2 FVKESK, per germline.

This chain connects TRBV18 to TRBJ1-3, with a possible D match to TRBD1 (5 bases). The CDR3 is made up of 19 amino acids. Trimming pared 2 bases from V and 0 bases from J, leaving 20 bases between. Germline assignment: CDR1 KGHSH and CDR2 LQKENI. The CDR3 bases are TGTGCCAGCTCACCAAGGTTCACAGGTAGTGGCGACTCTGGAAACACCATATATTTT. It encodes CASSPRFTGSGDSGNTIYF. Full variable domain (rest looked up from reference TRBV18 and TRBJ1-3): NAGVMQNPRHLVRRRGQEARLRCSPMKGHSHVYWYRQLPEEGLKFMVYLQKENIIDESGMPKERFSAEFPKEGPSILRIQQVVRGDSAAYFCASSPRFTGSGDSGNTIYFGEGSWLTVV.

V gene TRBV7-2 combines with J gene TRBJ2-4, with 8 positions matching TRBD1. Germline CDR1 reads SGHTA; CDR2 reads FQGNSA. The CDR3 runs 16 residues. V trimming: 5 bases; J trimming: 1 base; junction bases outside the gene matches: 7. The CDR3 protein is CASSAIRGPAKNIQYF. CDR3 nucleotides: TGTGCCAGCAGCGCCATCAGGGGGCCTGCCAAAAACATTCAGTACTTC.

This chain joins TRBV7-3 and TRBJ2-2, with D maybe TRBD1 (6 bases). The CDR3 is 14 residues long. Germline loops: CDR1 SGHTA, CDR2 FQGTGA. Trimming took 4 bases from V and 7 from J, leaving 13 bases between them. The DNA of the CDR3 is TGTGCCAGCAGCTCACAGGGCGTCAGCGGGGAGCTGTTTTTT. Amino acid sequence: CASSSQGVSGELFF.

This rearrangement joins TRBV18 to TRBJ2-2, with 8 bases that match TRBD1. CDR3 length equals 16 residues. Germline assignment: CDR1 KGHSH and CDR2 LQKENI. After removal of 0 bases from V and 4 bases from J, the junction contained 4 bases not matched to a gene. CDR3 coding DNA: TGTGCCAGCTCACCACCAACAGGGGGATTCACCGGGGAGCTGTTTTTT. Translating it yields CASSPPTGGFTGELFF.

The chain combines TRBV4-2 with TRBJ2-7; 7 bases align to TRBD2. V was clipped by 0 bases and J by 1 base; unmatched bases: 6. Germline values: CDR1 LGHNA, CDR2 YNFKEQ. The CDR3 extends over 16 amino acids. CDR3 DNA: TGTGCCAGCAGCCAAGATATAGCGGGTGCTTCCTACGAGCAGTACTTC. This translates into CASSQDIAGASYEQYF.